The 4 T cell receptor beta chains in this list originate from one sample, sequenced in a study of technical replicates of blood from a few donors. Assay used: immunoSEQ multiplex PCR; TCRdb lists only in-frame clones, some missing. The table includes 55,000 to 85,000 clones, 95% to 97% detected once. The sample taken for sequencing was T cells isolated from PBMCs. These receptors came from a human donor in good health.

As DNA, the CDR3 is TGTGCCAGCTCACCGGGACTAGCGGGTTCCCAAGAGACCCAGTACTTC. Translation gives CASSPGLAGSQETQYF. The chain recombines TRBV18 with TRBJ2-5; the match to TRBD2 covers 12 bases. Germline values: CDR1 KGHSH, CDR2 LQKENI. This CDR3 region has 16 residues. V was pared by 3 bases and J by 1 base, with 3 bases of the junction left unmatched.

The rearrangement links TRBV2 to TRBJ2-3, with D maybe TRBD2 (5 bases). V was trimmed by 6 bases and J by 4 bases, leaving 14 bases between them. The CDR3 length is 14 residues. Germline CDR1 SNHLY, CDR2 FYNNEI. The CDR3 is CASRPSWTSDTQYF. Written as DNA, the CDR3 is TGTGCCAGCAGACCGTCCTGGACTTCAGATACGCAGTATTTT.

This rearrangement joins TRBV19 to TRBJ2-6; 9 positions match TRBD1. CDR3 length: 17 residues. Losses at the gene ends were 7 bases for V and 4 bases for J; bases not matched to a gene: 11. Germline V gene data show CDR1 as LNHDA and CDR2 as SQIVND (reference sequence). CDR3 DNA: TGTGCCAGTAAGCCGGGACAGGGATCTTCCGGGGCCAACGTCCTGACTTTC. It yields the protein CASKPGQGSSGANVLTF.

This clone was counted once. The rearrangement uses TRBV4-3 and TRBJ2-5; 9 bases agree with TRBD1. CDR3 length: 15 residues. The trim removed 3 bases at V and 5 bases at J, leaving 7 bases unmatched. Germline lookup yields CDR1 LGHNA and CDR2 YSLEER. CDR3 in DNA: TGCGCCAGCAGCCAGGAACTGGACAGGGGTGAGACCCAGTACTTC. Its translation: CASSQELDRGETQYF.